The 13 T cell receptor gamma chains below all came from one sample that was sequenced in a study of γδ T cells in repeated Plasmodium falciparum infection. Gammadelta T cells were flow-sorted from PBMC into Vgamma9/Vdelta2+ and Vdelta2-negative populations for bulk analysis. TCRdb called clones anew from the multiplex PCR reads with CATT. The data contain some 13,000 gamma-chain clones, about 1.5% of them singletons. Sequenced sample: gamma-delta T cells from blood. The receptors shown here come from a pool of human donors (malaria-infected and uninfected, not separated).

This clone was found many times. The TCRdb protein, from a much larger clone, departs from this DNA's translation at residue 5, likely by read error; the protein shown derives from the DNA. The V call is TRGV9, the J call TRGJ1 or TRGJ2. No J segment appears in TCRdb, so it was assigned here by matching the sequence to germline. CDR1 is GITISATS and CDR2 is ISYDGTV in the germline V gene (reference sequence). The CDR3 has 11 residues. V lost 5 bases to trimming and J lost 9 bases; unmatched junction nucleotides: 7. As DNA, the CDR3 is TGTGCCTTGTGGGGGGCGATTAAGAAACTCTTT. Translating gives CALWGAIKKLF.

This clone was seen a few times. TCRdb's listed protein matches a much larger clone and diverges from this DNA's translation at residue 8, likely through a read error; the protein shown comes from the DNA. The chain links TRGV4 to TRGJ1 or TRGJ2. TCRdb supplies no J gene; here it was assigned by aligning the nucleotide sequence to germline. This CDR3 comprises 13 residues. Per germline, CDR1 EGSTGY and CDR2 YDSYTSSV. Trimming took 1 base from V and 5 from J; bases not matched to a gene: 5. The CDR3 spells CATWDGLHYKKLF. CDR3 nucleotides: TGTGCCACCTGGGATGGATTGCATTATAAGAAACTCTTT.

This clone was seen at least ten times. TCRdb pairs this DNA with a much larger clone's protein that differs at residue 8, likely a read error; the protein shown was translated from the DNA. V and J are TRGV5 and TRGJ1 or TRGJ2. This CDR3 spans 13 amino acids. In germline, CDR1 is VINAFY, CDR2 YDVSNSKD. V was pared by 0 bases and J by 6 bases, with 5 bases of the junction left unmatched. DNA of the CDR3: TGTGCCACCTGGGACAGGCCGCGTTATAAGAAACTCTTT. As protein: CATWDRPRYKKLF.

This clone showed up many times. With a far larger clone one base away, a read error is the likely cause. Other DNA sequences in this specimen translate into the identical CDR3. The genes are TRGV9 and TRGJ1 or TRGJ2. Matching the DNA to germline supplied the J gene, which TCRdb does not give. Trimming removed 2 bases from V and 0 bases from J; junction bases left unmatched: 13. The CDR3 extends over 17 amino acids. Germline loops: CDR1 GITISATS, CDR2 ISYDGTV (reference sequence). CDR3 bases: TGTGCCTTGTGGGAGGCTTACAAATATCAGAATTATTATAAGAAACTCTTT. It yields the protein CALWEAYKYQNYYKKLF.

This clone showed up many times. TCRdb attributes to this sequence the protein of a much larger clone, which differs from the DNA translation at residue 16; a read error is likely, and the protein displayed is translated from the DNA. Within the sample, other DNA sequences also encode this same CDR3. The J gene went uncalled, whereas the V gene is TRGV9. The V gene's germline CDR1 is GITISATS and CDR2 ISYDGTV (reference sequence). The CDR3 runs to 18 residues. The CDR3 sequence: CALWEVKTLFSSGWFEIF. The CDR3 DNA reads as TGTGCCTTGTGGGAGGTGAAAACTCTTTTTTCCTCTGGTTGGTTCGAGATATTT.

This clone was recorded at least ten times. A read error likely explains this, since a far larger clone differs by one base. The sample carries other DNA sequences with the same CDR3. The V gene is TRGV9; the J gene was not called. The CDR3 loop spans 15 amino acids. Per germline, CDR1 GITISATS and CDR2 ISYDGTV (reference sequence). The CDR3 spells CALWEVPVRYYKKLF. CDR3 DNA: TGTGCCTTGTGGGAGGTGCCTGTCCGATATTATAAGAAACTCTTC.

In this sample, this clone turned up many times. TCRdb's listed protein matches a much larger clone and diverges from this DNA's translation at residue 6, likely through a read error; the protein shown comes from the DNA. This chain links TRGV9 with TRGJ1 or TRGJ2. TCRdb is silent on the J gene; assignment here came from matching the DNA to germline. The CDR3 extends over 16 amino acids. J lost 4 bases, V lost 2 bases, and 14 bases had no gene match. Germline V gene sequence: CDR1 GITISATS, CDR2 ISYDGTV (reference sequence). CDR3 sequence: CALWEARVGFYYKKLF. The CDR3 nucleotides read TGTGCCTTGTGGGAGGCGCGTGTGGGGTTCTATTATAAGAAACTCTTT.

This clone was seen more than once but under ten times. This likely reflects a read error, since a far larger clone is one base away. Other nucleotide sequences in the sample specify the same CDR3. The J gene is uncalled and the V gene is TRGV9. This CDR3 has 11 amino acids. CDR1 is GITISATS, CDR2 ISYDGTV, per germline (reference sequence). CDR3 region: CALWELYKKLF. In DNA, the CDR3 is TGTGCCTTGTGGGAGCTTTATAAGAAGCTCTTT.

At least ten counts were recorded for this clone. A read error is likely here: a far larger clone is one base away. Other DNA sequences in the same sample also yield this CDR3. V is TRGV9 and J is TRGJ1 or TRGJ2. This CDR3 comprises 13 residues. Germline CDR1 and CDR2: GITISATS and ISYDGTV (reference sequence). CDR3 loop: CALWDADYYKKLF. Here the CDR3 DNA reads TGTGCCCTGTGGGACGCGGATTATTATAAGAAACTCTTT.

Many counts were recorded for this clone. The protein TCRdb lists belongs to a much larger clone and differs from this DNA's translation at residue 14, which points to a read error; the protein shown is made from the DNA. The J gene is TRGJP, the V gene TRGV9. TCRdb supplies no J gene; here it was assigned by aligning the nucleotide sequence to germline. The germline gives CDR1 GITISATS, CDR2 ISYDGTV (reference sequence). The CDR3 consists of 19 residues. Here the CDR3 DNA reads TGTGCCTTGTGGGAGGTGGAATTCTCGCAAGAGTTGGGCAGAAAAATCAAGGTATTT. Translating it yields CALWEVEFSQELGRKIKVF.

This clone was seen ten or more times. TCRdb's listed protein matches a much larger clone and diverges from this DNA's translation at residue 11, likely through a read error; the protein shown comes from the DNA. There is no J gene call, but TRGV4 is given as the V gene. The CDR3 sequence is 13 residues long. Germline CDR1 and CDR2: EGSTGY and YDSYTSSV. The CDR3 protein is CATWDYLGRERLF. The CDR3 bases are TGTGCCACCTGGGATTATTTAGGGAGGGAGAGACTCTTT.

As for this clone: TCRdb's protein, taken from a much larger clone, differs from this DNA's translation at residue 10, likely owing to a read error; the protein displayed comes from the DNA. V and J are TRGV9 and TRGJ1 or TRGJ2. Germline V gene sequence: CDR1 GITISATS, CDR2 ISYDGTV (reference sequence). This CDR3 is 12 amino acids long. This chain's CDR3 is CALWRSRNKELF. In DNA form, the CDR3 reads TGTGCCTTGTGGAGGTCCAGAAATAAGGAACTCTTT.

Of note for this clone: TCRdb pairs this DNA with a much larger clone's protein that differs at residue 2, likely a read error; the protein shown was translated from the DNA. This sequence joins TRGV9 and TRGJ1 or TRGJ2. The J gene was missing in TCRdb and was found by matching the end of the DNA to germline. Germline V CDR1 and CDR2: GITISATS, ISYDGTV (reference sequence). The CDR3 spans 11 residues. CDR3 DNA: TGTACCTTGTGGGTTGCCTTAAAGAAACTCTTT. Translating gives CTLWVALKKLF.